Listed below are T cell receptor beta chains from one sample, sequenced in a study of blood T cell repertoires in COVID-19. Only in-frame clones appear in the TCRdb table, and some are missing; sequencing was by immunoSEQ multiplex PCR. The sample records hundreds of thousands of clones, around 85% being singletons. The sequenced sample was peripheral blood. All receptors derive from a man at least 80 years old with acute or convalescent COVID-19. The CDR3 runs from the conserved cysteine through the conserved F or W. Each record gives: V gene, J gene, CDR3 protein.

V gene: TRBV5-4
J gene: TRBJ1-1
CDR3 protein: CASRLLGGVNTEAFF

V gene: TRBV9
J gene: TRBJ1-6
CDR3 protein: CASSVGTGVIGTPLHF

V gene: TRBV4-1
J gene: TRBJ1-6
CDR3 protein: CASSLLWGPGGNSPLHF

V gene: TRBV28
J gene: TRBJ2-2
CDR3 protein: CASSSSGTGSGELFF

V gene: TRBV19
J gene: TRBJ1-5
CDR3 protein: CASTLRDNNQPQHF

V gene: TRBV19
J gene: TRBJ2-2
CDR3 protein: CASSMGTSGAGGELFF

V gene: TRBV7-9
J gene: TRBJ2-3
CDR3 protein: CASSLGGSFRGQVTQYF

V gene: TRBV29-1
J gene: TRBJ1-1
CDR3 protein: CSVKWSSENTEAFF

V gene: TRBV18
J gene: TRBJ2-2
CDR3 protein: CASSPPGGGANTGELFF

V gene: TRBV24-1
J gene: TRBJ2-3
CDR3 protein: CATGGTSGPSTDTQYF

V gene: TRBV10-3
J gene: TRBJ2-3
CDR3 protein: CAISDWRGGVRTDTQYF

V gene: TRBV30
J gene: TRBJ2-7
CDR3 protein: CAWTPGQLFYEQYF

V gene: TRBV6-5
J gene: TRBJ1-6
CDR3 protein: CASRTTGTANSPLHF

V gene: TRBV6-1
J gene: TRBJ2-4
CDR3 protein: CASSERQGGNIQYF

V gene: TRBV10-3
J gene: TRBJ2-3
CDR3 protein: CAISAEREGPDTQYF

V gene: TRBV24-1
J gene: TRBJ2-3
CDR3 protein: CATSDGRATRDTQYF

V gene: TRBV7-2
J gene: TRBJ1-5
CDR3 protein: CASSSVNQPQHF

V gene: TRBV27
J gene: TRBJ1-2
CDR3 protein: CASTKTTGNYGYTF

V gene: TRBV7-8
J gene: TRBJ2-1
CDR3 protein: CASSLLAGVRNEQFF

V gene: TRBV13
J gene: TRBJ1-1
CDR3 protein: CASSSFLGQGGTEAFF